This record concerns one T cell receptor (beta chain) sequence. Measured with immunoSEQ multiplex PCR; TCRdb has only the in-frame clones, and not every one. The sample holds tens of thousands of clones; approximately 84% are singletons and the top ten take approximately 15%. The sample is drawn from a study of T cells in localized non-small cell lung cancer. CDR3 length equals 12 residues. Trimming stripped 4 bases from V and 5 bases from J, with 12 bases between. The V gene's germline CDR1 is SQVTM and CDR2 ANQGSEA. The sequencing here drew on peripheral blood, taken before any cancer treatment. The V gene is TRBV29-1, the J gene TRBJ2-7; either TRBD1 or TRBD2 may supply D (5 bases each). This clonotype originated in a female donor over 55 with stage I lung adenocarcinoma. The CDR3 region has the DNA TGCAGCGTTGGCAGGGCGGGCAACGAGCAGTACTTC. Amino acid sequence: CSVGRAGNEQYF.